Below, 30 T cell receptor beta chains from the same sample are listed, as sequenced in a study of fetal regulatory T cell absence and autoimmunity listed by TCRdb under 2017. Library prep was done by the immunoSEQ multiplex PCR assay. This is the immuneACCESS table as TCRdb keeps it, with only in-frame sequences that have V and J called. A part of the clones is gone; compared with another copy, unresolved V genes explain less than half, and the rest is unexplained. This sample has just over 45,000 clones in its table, and about 80% of those were observed once. The ten most abundant clones make up about 0.37% of the sample. The sample comprised cord blood. These receptors came from a newborn boy with IPEX syndrome.

This clone was seen a handful of times. The chain employs TRBV5-1 and TRBJ1-6; 8 nucleotides align to TRBD1. The V gene's germline CDR1 is SGHRS and CDR2 YFSETQ. CDR3 size: 13 residues. Losses at the gene ends were 3 bases for V and 7 bases for J; bases not matched to a gene: 0. CDR3 sequence: CASSWTGNSPLHF. The CDR3 nucleotides are TGCGCCAGCAGCTGGACAGGGAATTCACCCCTCCACTTT.

The chain carries TRBV5-6 and TRBJ2-7; TRBD1 might be the D (7 bases). Trimming pared 4 bases from V and 6 bases from J, leaving 17 bases between. The CDR3 contains 14 residues. In germline, CDR1 is SGHDT, CDR2 YYEEEE. The CDR3 is CASSLWRGRAEQYF. CDR3 bases: TGTGCCAGCAGCCTGTGGAGGGGGCGCGCCGAGCAGTACTTC.

CDR3 bases: TGTGCCAGCAGCCCGGGACTAGCGGGCACAGATACGCAGTATTTT. Translating it yields CASSPGLAGTDTQYF. The chain recombines TRBV9 with TRBJ2-3, with 11 bases aligning to TRBD2. Germline-derived CDR1 and CDR2 are SGDLS and YYNGEE. V lost 4 bases to trimming and J lost 1 base; unmatched junction nucleotides: 2. The CDR3 runs 15 residues.

The chain uses TRBV11-2 and TRBJ2-1; D possibly uses TRBD1 or TRBD2 (5 bases each). This CDR3 spans 17 amino acids. V was pared by 6 bases and J by 0 bases, with 18 bases between. Germline V gene data show CDR1 as SGHAT and CDR2 as FQNNGV. The DNA for the CDR3 is TGTGCCAGCAGTTTTCGTGGGGGAGCTTCCTCCTACAATGAGCAGTTCTTC. Translation gives CASSFRGGASSYNEQFF.

The rearrangement uses TRBV2 and TRBJ2-7; 7 bases fit TRBD2. This CDR3 is built from 12 residues. The germline V gene has CDR1 SNHLY and CDR2 FYNNEI. Trimming at V came to 7 bases and at J to 3 bases, leaving 3 bases not matched to a gene. CDR3 loop: CASMGRVYEQYF. Written as DNA, the CDR3 is TGTGCCAGCATGGGGAGGGTCTACGAGCAGTACTTC.

This sequence joins TRBV2 and TRBJ2-7, with 9 bases matching TRBD1. This CDR3 contains 19 residues. Trimming took 7 bases from V and 3 from J; bases not matched to a gene: 22. Germline-derived CDR1 and CDR2 are SNHLY and FYNNEI. DNA for the CDR3: TGTGCCAGCACCATACCGGGACAGGGAAGCGGCGGGGGTGGCTACGAGCAGTACTTC. It yields the protein CASTIPGQGSGGGGYEQYF.

This clone turned up a few times. V usage is TRBV10-3 and J usage is TRBJ1-1; possibly TRBD1 for D (6 bases). The CDR3 runs 15 residues. Germline loops: CDR1 ENHRY, CDR2 SYGVKD. Trimming shortened V by 2 bases and J by 3 bases, and 13 bases separated the two germline ends. CDR3 coding DNA: TGTGCCATCAGTGAGAGGGTGGCAGGGGACACTGAAGCTTTCTTT. This sequence encodes CAISERVAGDTEAFF.

This chain connects TRBV10-3 to TRBJ2-1; D is perhaps TRBD1 or TRBD2 (5 bases each). V was shortened by 0 bases and J by 5 bases, with 17 bases between the two germline ends. The CDR3 extends over 17 amino acids. The germline gives CDR1 ENHRY, CDR2 SYGVKD. CDR3 sequence: CAISESRFRRGDNEQFF. CDR3 DNA sequence: TGTGCCATCAGTGAGTCGAGGTTCAGAAGAGGGGACAATGAGCAGTTCTTC.

The V and J genes are TRBV30 and TRBJ2-2; D possibly corresponds to TRBD1 (6 bases). V was shortened by 4 bases and J by 0 bases, with 6 bases between the two germline ends. The germline V gene encodes CDR1 GTSNPN and CDR2 SVGIG (reference sequence). This CDR3 is 13 amino acids long. This CDR3 is CAWTGANTGELFF. The CDR3 nucleotides are TGTGCCTGGACAGGGGCGAACACCGGGGAGCTGTTTTTT.

The chain recombines TRBV9 with TRBJ1-4, with 9 bases that match TRBD1. The length of the CDR3 is 16 residues. Per germline, CDR1 SGDLS and CDR2 YYNGEE. The ends lost 4 bases at V and 4 bases at J; junction bases unmatched: 8. The CDR3 DNA reads TGTGCCAGCAGCCCCCGGACAGGGGAAAATAATGAAAAACTGTTTTTT. Protein: CASSPRTGENNEKLFF.

The chain combines TRBV6-5 with TRBJ2-3, with D tentatively TRBD1 or TRBD2 (6 bases each). This CDR3 is built from 16 residues. Germline V gene sequence: CDR1 MNHEY, CDR2 SVGAGI. V was shortened by 0 bases and J by 2 bases, with 12 bases between the two germline ends. The CDR3 protein is CASSYSSTGATDTQYF. In DNA form, the CDR3 reads TGTGCCAGCAGTTACTCGAGTACGGGGGCCACAGATACGCAGTATTTT.

V gene TRBV27 combines with J gene TRBJ2-3, with TRBD2 matching over 9 bases. This CDR3 comprises 18 residues. The V gene's germline CDR1 is MNHEY and CDR2 SMNVEV (reference sequence). With 4 bases clipped from V and 4 bases from J, the junction kept 15 bases outside the gene matches. DNA for the CDR3: TGTGCCAGCAGTTACCCCTCCTTCGCGGGAGGGCCATCAGATACGCAGTATTTT. Amino acid sequence: CASSYPSFAGGPSDTQYF.

This clone was seen only a few times. V is TRBV10-1 and J is TRBJ2-3; D is unclear. This CDR3 comprises 14 residues. The germline V gene encodes CDR1 WNHNN and CDR2 SYGVQD (reference sequence). Trimming took 2 bases from V and 2 from J, leaving 8 bases between them. Here the CDR3 reads CASSEDRLTDTQYF. The CDR3 coding sequence is TGCGCCAGCAGTGAGGATAGACTCACAGATACGCAGTATTTT.

The DNA for the CDR3 is TGTGCCAGCAGCTTGGGGGGCCAAGAGACCCAGTACTTC. Its protein is CASSLGGQETQYF. This rearrangement joins TRBV5-6 to TRBJ2-5, with unresolved D. Deletions cut 0 bases from V and 1 base from J, with 4 bases between. Germline CDR1 reads SGHDT; CDR2 reads YYEEEE. This CDR3 spans 13 amino acids.

This rearrangement joins TRBV10-3 to TRBJ1-2, with TRBD1 matching over 7 bases. This CDR3 comprises 14 residues. The V gene's germline CDR1 is ENHRY and CDR2 SYGVKD. The V segment lost 6 bases and the J segment 5 bases; nucleotides outside the gene matches: 9. CDR3 in DNA: TGTGCCATCAGGCCTGACAGGGTAGGGTATGGCTACACCTTC. This encodes CAIRPDRVGYGYTF.

In DNA form, the CDR3 reads TGTGCCAGCAGCTTTTGGTCCGGACTAGCGGGGAGGGAGCAGTACTTC. It codes for CASSFWSGLAGREQYF. The rearrangement joins TRBV7-2 to TRBJ2-7, with 12 positions matching TRBD2. The length of the CDR3 is 16 residues. Per germline, CDR1 SGHTA and CDR2 FQGNSA. With 3 bases clipped from V and 7 bases from J, the junction kept 10 bases outside the gene matches.

The rearrangement uses TRBV11-2 and TRBJ2-5, with 14 bases matching TRBD2. The CDR3 is 19 residues long. V dropped 1 base and J dropped 5; count of bases not matched to a gene: 12. Germline V gene sequence: CDR1 SGHAT, CDR2 FQNNGV. The CDR3 sequence is CASSLVFSGLAGASETQYF. CDR3 coding DNA: TGTGCCAGCAGCTTAGTTTTTTCGGGACTAGCGGGGGCATCCGAGACCCAGTACTTC. Based on the CDR3 plus reference TRBV11-2 and TRBJ2-5, the full variable domain is EAGVAQSPRYKIIEKRQSVAFWCNPISGHATLYWYQQILGQGPKLLIQFQNNGVVDDSQLPKDRFSAERLKGVDSTLKIQPAKLEDSAVYLCASSLVFSGLAGASETQYFGPGTRLLVL.

The chain links TRBV10-3 to TRBJ2-2; TRBD1 or TRBD2 may be the D gene (5 bases each). CDR3 size: 14 residues. Germline V gene data show CDR1 as ENHRY and CDR2 as SYGVKD. Trimming stripped 6 bases from V and 6 bases from J, with 14 bases between. CDR3 nucleotide sequence: TGTGCCATCAGGGACCGGGAAGGGGCCGGGGAGCTGTTTTTT. Amino acids: CAIRDREGAGELFF.

The CDR3: CASSQWISGASGANVLTF. The CDR3 DNA is TGCGCCAGCAGCCAATGGATTTCAGGGGCCTCTGGGGCCAACGTCCTGACTTTC. The V gene is TRBV4-3, the J gene TRBJ2-6; a possible D gene is TRBD1 (6 bases). Germline lookup yields CDR1 LGHNA and CDR2 YSLEER. Deletions cut 2 bases from V and 0 bases from J, with 14 bases between. The CDR3 has 18 amino acids.

The chain carries TRBV27 and TRBJ2-7; D may be TRBD2 (5 bases). The CDR3 covers 15 residues. Trimming shortened V by 2 bases and J by 2 bases, and 13 bases separated the two germline ends. CDR1 MNHEY and CDR2 SMNVEV come from the germline V gene (reference sequence). The CDR3 coding sequence is TGTGCCAGCAGTTTACGGGAAGGAAGAACCTACGAGCAGTACTTC. This encodes CASSLREGRTYEQYF.

V gene TRBV5-1 combines with J gene TRBJ2-5, with 11 positions matching TRBD2. CDR1 and CDR2 (germline): SGHRS, YFSETQ. After removal of 0 bases from V and 4 bases from J, the junction contained 5 bases not matched to a gene. This CDR3 contains 16 residues. As DNA, the CDR3 is TGCGCCAGCAGCTTGGCGGTAGCGGGGGGGCTAGAGACCCAGTACTTC. Encoded protein: CASSLAVAGGLETQYF.

The rearrangement joins TRBV7-9 to TRBJ2-5; 7 bases match TRBD2. The CDR3 loop spans 16 amino acids. The germline V gene encodes CDR1 SEHNR and CDR2 FQNEAQ (reference sequence). V trimming: 4 bases; J trimming: 1 base; junction bases outside the gene matches: 9. The CDR3: CASSSLERGSQETQYF. In nucleotides, the CDR3 is TGTGCCAGCAGCTCCCTCGAGCGGGGATCCCAAGAGACCCAGTACTTC.

The chain has TRBV4-3 and TRBJ2-7, with 9 bases fitting TRBD1. The V gene end was trimmed by 3 bases and the J gene end by 7 bases; junction bases not matched to a gene: 4. Germline V gene lookup returns CDR1 LGHNA and CDR2 YSLEER. The CDR3 covers 13 residues. This CDR3 is CASSQNRGQEQYF. The CDR3 region has the DNA TGCGCCAGCAGCCAGAACAGGGGGCAGGAGCAGTACTTC.

This chain uses TRBV5-1 with TRBJ1-5, with 9 bases identical to TRBD1. J gave up 3 bases and V 8 bases, and 12 bases lay outside the gene matches. Germline V gene lookup returns CDR1 SGHRS and CDR2 YFSETQ. The CDR3 runs 16 residues. CDR3 DNA: TGCGCCAGTGAAATCCGGGACAGGGTTAACAATCAGCCCCAGCATTTT. Its translation is CASEIRDRVNNQPQHF. The full variable domain, with the rest looked up from reference TRBV5-1 and TRBJ1-5, is KAGVTQTPRYLIKTRGQQVTLSCSPISGHRSVSWYQQTPGQGLQFLFEYFSETQRNKGNFPGRFSGRQFSNSRSEMNVSTLELGDSALYLCASEIRDRVNNQPQHFGDGTRLSIL.

Note on this clone: Other DNA sequences from this sample encode an identical CDR3 as well. The chain is built from TRBV6-5 and TRBJ1-6; the D is unclear. With 0 bases removed from V and 7 bases from J, the gap between germline ends came to 1 base. The length of the CDR3 is 12 residues. Germline V gene sequence: CDR1 MNHEY, CDR2 SVGAGI. Here the CDR3 DNA reads TGTGCCAGCAGTTACTCGAATTCACCCCTCCACTTT. Translating gives CASSYSNSPLHF.

This chain connects TRBV27 to TRBJ2-7, with 10 bases that match TRBD1. With 0 bases clipped from V and 3 bases from J, the junction kept 8 bases outside the gene matches. Germline assignment: CDR1 MNHEY and CDR2 SMNVEV (reference sequence). CDR3 length: 17 residues. The CDR3: CASSLSGDRGGSYEQYF. The CDR3 nucleotides read TGTGCCAGCAGTTTATCCGGGGACAGGGGAGGAAGCTACGAGCAGTACTTC.

V gene TRBV27 combines with J gene TRBJ2-7, with 7 bases lining up with TRBD2. The CDR3 sequence is 14 residues long. Germline loops: CDR1 MNHEY, CDR2 SMNVEV (reference sequence). V shed 3 bases, J shed 3 bases, and the junction held 5 bases outside the gene matches. The CDR3: CASSFLGGGYEQYF. Here the CDR3 DNA reads TGTGCCAGCAGTTTCTTGGGGGGGGGCTACGAGCAGTACTTC.

The V call is TRBV6-7, the J call TRBJ2-1; a weak D match, TRBD2 (6 bases). TRBV6-7 is given ORF status, its function remaining uncertain. Trimming cost V 0 bases and J 1 base, with 22 bases left between them. The CDR3 runs to 20 residues. The CDR3 is CASSYSRGGTPGVSYNEQFF. The CDR3 coding sequence is TGTGCCAGCAGTTACTCGAGGGGCGGGACTCCTGGCGTGTCCTACAATGAGCAGTTCTTC.

This clone was found a few times. The chain links TRBV5-1 to TRBJ2-1, with 9 bases that match TRBD2. This CDR3 is 15 amino acids long. In germline, CDR1 is SGHRS, CDR2 YFSETQ. V dropped 10 bases and J dropped 0; count of bases not matched to a gene: 8. This chain's CDR3 is CAALLTSGSYNEQFF. The CDR3 nucleotides read TGCGCCGCCCTTCTGACTAGCGGCTCCTACAATGAGCAGTTCTTC.

The rearrangement links TRBV10-1 to TRBJ2-3; D is ambiguous. This CDR3 contains 13 residues. The germline V and J ends were trimmed by 4 bases and 5 bases, with 10 bases remaining between them. From germline, CDR1 is WNHNN and CDR2 SYGVQD (reference sequence). CDR3 coding DNA: TGCGCCAGCAGTGTGGGTCCTGGAGATACGCAGTATTTT. It translates to CASSVGPGDTQYF.